The 25 T cell receptor beta chains given below trace back to one sample, sequenced in a study of regulatory T cells in long-lasting Graves disease. The authors built TCR beta libraries using iRepertoire HTBI primers and Arm-PCR of CDR3 regions. TCRdb recomputed calls from the multiplex PCR reads with MiXCR, one row per CDR3 protein. Seen here are 560,000 or so distinct CDR3 sequences, around 16% observed once, and the top ten hold approximately 12%. Time point denoted: newly diagnosed GD, antithyroid drugs for less than 3 months. The TCR library was made from RNA that had been extracted from PBMCs in TRIzol. These data also formed part of another study, on T cells in Graves' hyperthyroidism and ophthalmopathy.

The material sequenced was peripheral blood mononuclear cells (PBMCs), taken at new diagnosis, from a patient treated with antithyroid drugs. The receptors originated from a man aged 18 to 29 with Graves disease.

CDR3 in DNA: TGCGCCAGCAAGAATCCGGCAGCTTATGAAAAACTGTTTTTT. Its protein is CASKNPAAYEKLFF. The chain couples TRBV10-2 to TRBJ1-4; D not certain. This CDR3 comprises 14 residues. Germline CDR1 and CDR2: WSHSY and SAAADI. V was cut by 7 bases and J by 6 bases, with 15 bases left in between.

This clonotype has a handful of counts. The V and J genes are TRBV3-1 and TRBJ2-7; the match to TRBD2 covers 11 bases. J was trimmed by 2 bases and V by 4 bases; bases with no gene match: 10. Germline CDR1 LGHDT, CDR2 YNNKEL (reference sequence). The CDR3 loop spans 17 amino acids. CDR3 sequence (DNA): TGTGCCAGCAGCCCGCTGGGACTAGCGGTTGTACCCTACGAGCAGTACTTC. Protein product: CASSPLGLAVVPYEQYF.

This clonotype has a handful of counts. The chain links TRBV4-1 to TRBJ1-5, with 8 bases aligning to TRBD1. The junction had 7 bases not matched to a gene; V was cut back by 0 bases and J by 6 bases. CDR3 size: 16 residues. Germline V gene data show CDR1 as MGHRA and CDR2 as YSYEKL. CDR3 amino acids: CASSQDLGQVGQPQHF. Here the CDR3 DNA reads TGCGCCAGCAGCCAAGATCTGGGACAGGTGGGTCAGCCCCAGCATTTT.

The rearrangement joins TRBV20-1 to TRBJ2-1, with 11 bases matching TRBD2. Unmatched junction bases numbered 3, after V lost 3 bases and J lost 8 bases. The CDR3 loop spans 13 amino acids. In germline, CDR1 is DFQATT, CDR2 SNEGSKA (reference sequence). The CDR3 bases are TGCAGTGCTAGTACTAGCGGGAGCCATGAGCAGTTCTTC. Its translation: CSASTSGSHEQFF.

Notes on this clonotype: With a much larger clone just one base away, this may be a read error. The chain carries TRBV10-3 and TRBJ2-1, with TRBD1 matching 8 bases. The CDR3 runs 15 residues. V lost 3 bases, J lost 6 bases, and 7 bases stayed unmatched. Per the germline V gene, CDR1 is ENHRY and CDR2 is SYGVKD. CDR3 nucleotide sequence: TGTGCCATCAGTGAAGACAGGGGTGCTAGCAATGAGCAGTTCTTC. Amino acids: CAISEDRGASNEQFF.

This clonotype appeared a single time. The rearrangement links TRBV20-1 to TRBJ1-2; D ambiguous. The length of the CDR3 is 13 residues. CDR1 and CDR2 (germline): DFQATT, SNEGSKA (reference sequence). Deletions cut 2 bases from V and 8 bases from J, with 15 bases between. DNA for the CDR3: TGCAGTGCTAGACAGGTGGGCGCAGGCGGCTACACCTTC. Translating gives CSARQVGAGGYTF.

This chain connects TRBV19 to TRBJ2-4; maybe TRBD2 (5 bases). Trimming took 5 bases from V and 0 from J, leaving 11 bases between them. This CDR3 spans 15 amino acids. The V gene's germline CDR1 is LNHDA and CDR2 SQIVND (reference sequence). The CDR3 here is CASSDRGLAKNIQYF. The CDR3 DNA is TGTGCCAGTAGTGACCGCGGGCTAGCCAAAAACATTCAGTACTTC.

This clonotype was counted a few times. V usage is TRBV2 and J usage is TRBJ2-2, with TRBD2 matching over 7 bases. J lost 6 bases, V lost 6 bases, and 7 bases had no gene match. The CDR3 length is 14 residues. CDR1 and CDR2 from the germline V gene are SNHLY and FYNNEI. CDR3 amino acids: CASRRASGPGELFF. CDR3 coding DNA: TGTGCCAGCAGACGGGCTAGCGGACCCGGGGAGCTGTTTTTT.

This clonotype was observed a few times. The V gene is TRBV20-1, the J gene TRBJ2-7; 8 bases are a match to TRBD1. The germline V gene encodes CDR1 DFQATT and CDR2 SNEGSKA (reference sequence). The CDR3 loop spans 16 amino acids. Unmatched junction bases numbered 13, after V lost 6 bases and J lost 0 bases. This chain's CDR3 is CSASGGAQGASYEQYF. For the CDR3, the DNA is TGCAGTGCCTCTGGAGGTGCGCAGGGGGCCTCCTACGAGCAGTACTTC.

This clonotype was found many times. The V and J genes are TRBV20-1 and TRBJ2-1; 7 bases align to TRBD2. The CDR3 has 13 residues. V gave up 2 bases and J gave up 4 bases; unmatched junction bases: 2. Germline CDR1 reads DFQATT; CDR2 reads SNEGSKA (reference sequence). The CDR3 loop is CSARSGAYNEQFF. Here the CDR3 DNA reads TGCAGTGCTAGAAGCGGGGCGTACAATGAGCAGTTCTTC.

In its sample, this clonotype was seen many times. The chain is built from TRBV5-6 and TRBJ2-7, with no clear D. The CDR3 contains 15 residues. Trimming removed 1 base from V and 3 bases from J, with 14 bases in between. Germline V lookup: CDR1 SGHDT, CDR2 YYEEEE. The CDR3 spells CASSLTRHDFYEQYF. The CDR3 nucleotides read TGTGCCAGCAGCTTGACGAGACACGATTTCTACGAGCAGTACTTC.

This chain uses TRBV5-4 with TRBJ2-3; 10 bases agree with TRBD2. From germline, CDR1 is SGHNT and CDR2 YYREEE (reference sequence). CDR3 length equals 16 residues. J gave up 0 bases and V 4 bases, and 5 bases lay outside the gene matches. In DNA form, the CDR3 reads TGTGCCAGCAGCAGCTGGACTAGCGGTAGCACAGATACGCAGTATTTT. Translation: CASSSWTSGSTDTQYF. Filled out from reference TRBV5-4 and TRBJ2-3, the complete variable domain reads ETGVTQSPTHLIKTRGQQVTLRCSSQSGHNTVSWYQQALGQGPQFIFQYYREEENGRGNFPPRFSGLQFPNYSSELNVNALELDDSALYLCASSSWTSGSTDTQYFGPGTRLTVL.

The gene calls are TRBV10-2 and TRBJ2-2, with 8 bases aligning to TRBD1. CDR1 and CDR2 (germline): WSHSY, SAAADI. Germline trimming cut 6 bases from V and 7 bases from J; bases unmatched to any gene: 10. CDR3 length: 15 residues. For the CDR3, the DNA is TGCGCCAGCAGGAGGGCAGGGGGCGCCGACGGGGAGCTGTTTTTT. Protein product: CASRRAGGADGELFF.

This clonotype was observed many times. The CDR3 nucleotides are TGTGCCAGCAGTCCAGGGGACAGACGCAATCAGCCCCAGCATTTT. Amino acids: CASSPGDRRNQPQHF. The chain carries TRBV27 and TRBJ1-5; 7 bases agree with TRBD1. The J segment lost 2 bases and the V segment lost 5 bases, leaving 6 bases of the junction unmatched. The CDR3 spans 15 residues. Germline V gene lookup returns CDR1 MNHEY and CDR2 SMNVEV (reference sequence).

The V and J genes are TRBV18 and TRBJ1-1; D remains ambiguous. Germline V gene lookup returns CDR1 KGHSH and CDR2 LQKENI. The V and J ends lost 2 bases and 1 base respectively, with 8 bases between them. The CDR3 loop spans 14 amino acids. CDR3 region: CASSPIGPNTEAFF. The CDR3 DNA is TGTGCCAGCTCACCAATCGGGCCGAACACTGAAGCTTTCTTT.

Notes on this clonotype: A read error may explain this, as a much larger clone is one base away. The V gene is TRBV6-5, the J gene TRBJ2-1; TRBD2 matches 7 bases. Germline V gene lookup returns CDR1 MNHEY and CDR2 SVGAGI. The CDR3 runs 17 residues. The V gene end was trimmed by 4 bases and the J gene end by 3 bases; junction bases not matched to a gene: 12. CDR3 loop: CASSFYPSGTCYNEQFF. Written as DNA, the CDR3 is TGTGCCAGCAGTTTTTACCCTAGCGGAACCTGCTACAATGAGCAGTTCTTC.

The rearrangement joins TRBV9 to TRBJ2-5, with 7 bases fitting TRBD2. The J segment lost 5 bases and the V segment lost 4 bases, leaving 14 bases of the junction unmatched. The CDR3 has 16 amino acids. Germline V gene sequence: CDR1 SGDLS, CDR2 YYNGEE. The CDR3 DNA sequence: TGTGCCAGCAGCAGGAGCGGGGCCCCCCCTTCGGAGACCCAGTACTTC. Its protein product is CASSRSGAPPSETQYF.

In this sample, this clonotype turned up many times. This chain connects TRBV18 to TRBJ2-5; D gene unclear. Trimming took off 0 bases at V and 0 bases at J, with 8 bases between the two ends. CDR3 length: 15 residues. The germline V gene has CDR1 KGHSH and CDR2 LQKENI. This CDR3 is CASSPPNPYQETQYF. CDR3 DNA: TGTGCCAGCTCACCACCGAACCCATACCAAGAGACCCAGTACTTC.

Points on this clonotype: A read error may be the cause here, since a much bigger clone is one base away. The chain combines TRBV6-1 with TRBJ2-7; D uncertain. V was pared by 8 bases and J by 2 bases, with 7 bases between. The CDR3 extends over 11 amino acids. The germline V gene has CDR1 MNHNS and CDR2 SASEGT. CDR3 protein: CASAQAYEQYF. The CDR3 coding sequence is TGTGCCAGCGCCCAGGCCTACGAGCAGTACTTC.

The CDR3 sequence is CASSLGGISPQHF. For the CDR3, the DNA is TGTGCCAGCAGCTTAGGGGGGATAAGCCCCCAGCATTTT. The chain uses TRBV7-9 and TRBJ1-5; D may be TRBD1 (5 bases). CDR3 length: 13 residues. The germline CDR1 and CDR2 sequences are SEHNR and FQNEAQ (reference sequence). The germline V and J ends were trimmed by 1 base and 10 bases, with 11 bases remaining between them. The full variable domain, rest sourced from reference TRBV7-9 and TRBJ1-5, is DTGVSQNPRHKITKRGQNVTFRCDPISEHNRLYWYRQTLGQGPEFLTYFQNEAQLEKSRLLSDRFSAERPKGSFSTLEIQRTEQGDSAMYLCASSLGGISPQHFGDGTRLSIL.

The CDR3: CASSGRQGMGNSPLHF. The CDR3 DNA reads as TGCGCCAGCAGCGGCCGACAGGGAATGGGGAATTCACCCCTCCACTTT. The chain is built from TRBV5-1 and TRBJ1-6, with 7 bases matching TRBD1. The CDR3 spans 16 residues. The ends lost 4 bases at V and 7 bases at J; junction bases unmatched: 11. Germline-derived CDR1 and CDR2 are SGHRS and YFSETQ.

The gene calls are TRBV27 and TRBJ2-7; D is uncertain. From germline, CDR1 is MNHEY and CDR2 SMNVEV (reference sequence). V lost 5 bases and J lost 2, with 16 bases in between. This CDR3 has 15 residues. CDR3 residues: CASSPSGRVTYEQYF. As DNA, the CDR3 is TGTGCCAGCAGTCCCTCTGGCCGCGTAACCTACGAGCAGTACTTC.

CDR3 DNA: TGTGCCAGCAGGGCCCCAGGCGTCGCTAACGCTGAAGCTTTCTTT. Translated: CASRAPGVANAEAFF. J is TRBJ1-1 and V is TRBV11-2; D gene ambiguous. Trimming took off 6 bases at V and 6 bases at J, with 20 bases between the two ends. This CDR3 spans 15 amino acids. Germline V gene data show CDR1 as SGHAT and CDR2 as FQNNGV.

Ten or more counts support this clonotype. This chain connects TRBV11-3 to TRBJ2-5; D is possibly TRBD2 (5 bases). Deletions cut 3 bases from V and 9 bases from J, with 14 bases between. The CDR3 contains 13 residues. Germline assignment: CDR1 SGHNT and CDR2 YENEEA. The CDR3 loop is CASSFTREMAQYF. The CDR3 bases are TGTGCCAGCAGCTTCACACGGGAAATGGCCCAGTACTTC.

The table lists this clonotype with many counts. This chain connects TRBV12-3 or TRBV12-4 to TRBJ2-7; possible D gene TRBD1, 6 bases. The CDR3 is 12 residues long. V was pared by 8 bases and J by 5 bases, with 13 bases between. CDR3 loop: CASGRTDNEQYF. In nucleotides, the CDR3 is TGTGCCAGCGGTCGGACAGACAACGAGCAGTACTTC.